This TCR beta chain was captured in a study of blood T cell repertoires in COVID-19. About the study: Sites in the United States, Italy and Spain provided acute and convalescent COVID-19 samples. Sample material is recorded as cDNA or gDNA derived from T cells, B-cell-depleted T cells, or PBMCs.

Authors' methods: Reference gene primer amplification in the assay estimated nucleated cell counts. Data came from immunoSEQ multiplex PCR; TCRdb stores just in-frame clones and leaves some out. The V and J calls and clone size were taken over from that table, and D and trimming were inferred from the DNA. This table has around 160,000 clones, 88% appearing once. Germline CDR1 and CDR2: KGHSH and LQKENI. Trimming cost V 5 bases and J 3 bases, with 23 bases left between them. The CDR3 is 17 residues long. The TCR comes from a human donor in a cohort sampled during active COVID-19. This chain connects TRBV18 to TRBJ2-7, with D possibly TRBD2 on 5 matching bases. Sequenced material: peripheral blood. CDR3 protein: CASSWQSMGQRNYEQYF. The CDR3 DNA is TGTGCCAGCTCATGGCAGTCGATGGGTCAGCGGAACTACGAGCAGTACTTC.